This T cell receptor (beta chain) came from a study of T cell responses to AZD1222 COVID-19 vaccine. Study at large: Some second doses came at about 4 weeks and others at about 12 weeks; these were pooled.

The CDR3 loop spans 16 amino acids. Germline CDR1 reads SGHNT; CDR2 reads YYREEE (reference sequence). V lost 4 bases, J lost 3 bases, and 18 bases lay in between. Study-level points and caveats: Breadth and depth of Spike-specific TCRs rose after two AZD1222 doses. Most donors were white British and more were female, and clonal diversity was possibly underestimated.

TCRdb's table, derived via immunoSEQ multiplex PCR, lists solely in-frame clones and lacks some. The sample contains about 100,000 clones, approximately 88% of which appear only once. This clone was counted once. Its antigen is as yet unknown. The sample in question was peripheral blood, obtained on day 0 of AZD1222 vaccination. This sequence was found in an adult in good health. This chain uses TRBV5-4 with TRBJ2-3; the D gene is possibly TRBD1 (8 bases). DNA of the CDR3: TGTGCCAGCAGCACGAACAGGGGGGGTAGAACAGATACGCAGTATTTT. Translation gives CASSTNRGGRTDTQYF.